This T cell receptor (beta chain) was identified in a study of response to subunit inactivated influenza vaccine. The CDR3 contains 16 residues. Looked up from germline, CDR1 is SGHTA and CDR2 is FQGNSA. The V end lost 0 bases, the J end lost 2 bases, and 10 bases lay between the germline ends. Turning to this clonotype: As yet, its antigen is unknown.

Study-level results: Authors suggested seasonal influenza vaccinations each recruit few new T cells.

Each CDR3 protein is one row after TCRdb ran MiXCR on the RT-PCR reads. The sample comprises 800,000 to 1,000,000 distinct CDR3 sequences, about 20% of which are singletons, and 10% rests with the top ten. V gene TRBV7-2 combines with J gene TRBJ2-2; the D is unclear. The sequencing used PBMCs from blood, collected more than 4 days after vaccination. The receptor was isolated from a man aged 50 to 59 who received an inactivated influenza vaccine. CDR3 protein: CASSLARQTNTGELFF. The CDR3, as DNA: TGTGCCAGCAGCTTAGCGCGTCAGACAAACACCGGGGAGCTGTTTTTT.